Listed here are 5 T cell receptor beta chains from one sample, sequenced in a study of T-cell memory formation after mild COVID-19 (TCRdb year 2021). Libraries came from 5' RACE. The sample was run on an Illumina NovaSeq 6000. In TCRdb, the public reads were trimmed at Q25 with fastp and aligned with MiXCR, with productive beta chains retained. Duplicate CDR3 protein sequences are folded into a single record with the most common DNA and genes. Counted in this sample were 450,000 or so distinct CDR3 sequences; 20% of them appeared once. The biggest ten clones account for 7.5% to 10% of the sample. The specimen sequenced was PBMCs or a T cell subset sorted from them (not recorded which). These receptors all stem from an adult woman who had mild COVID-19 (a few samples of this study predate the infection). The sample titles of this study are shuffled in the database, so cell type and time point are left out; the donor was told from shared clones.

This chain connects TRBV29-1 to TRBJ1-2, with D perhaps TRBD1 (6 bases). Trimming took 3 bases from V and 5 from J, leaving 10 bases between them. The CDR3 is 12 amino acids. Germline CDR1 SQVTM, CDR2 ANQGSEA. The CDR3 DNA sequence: TGCAGCGTTGACAGGGGACCTTATGGCTACACCTTC. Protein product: CSVDRGPYGYTF.

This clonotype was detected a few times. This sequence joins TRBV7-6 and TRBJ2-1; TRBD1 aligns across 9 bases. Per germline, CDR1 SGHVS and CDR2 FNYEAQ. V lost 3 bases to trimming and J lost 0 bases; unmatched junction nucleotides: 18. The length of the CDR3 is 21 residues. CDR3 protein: CASSLVYTGTGRGSSYNEQFF. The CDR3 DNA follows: TGTGCCAGCAGCTTGGTGTACACCGGGACAGGGAGGGGAAGCTCCTACAATGAGCAGTTCTTC.

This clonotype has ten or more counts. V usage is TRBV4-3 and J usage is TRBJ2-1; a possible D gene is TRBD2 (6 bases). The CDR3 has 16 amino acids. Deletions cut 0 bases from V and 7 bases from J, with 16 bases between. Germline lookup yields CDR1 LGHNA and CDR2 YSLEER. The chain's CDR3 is CASSQDGGAIGNEQFF. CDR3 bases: TGCGCCAGCAGCCAAGATGGAGGGGCAATCGGTAATGAGCAGTTCTTC.

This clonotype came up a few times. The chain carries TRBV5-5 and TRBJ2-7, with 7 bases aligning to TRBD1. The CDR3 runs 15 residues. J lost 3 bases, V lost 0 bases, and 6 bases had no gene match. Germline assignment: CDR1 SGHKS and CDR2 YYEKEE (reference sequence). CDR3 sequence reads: CASSLGQGVDYEQYF. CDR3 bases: TGTGCCAGCAGCTTGGGGCAGGGGGTGGACTACGAGCAGTACTTC.

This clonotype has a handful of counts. The CDR3 is CASSFRTSGIADTQYF. CDR3 bases: TGCGCCAGCAGCTTCCGGACTAGCGGGATCGCAGATACGCAGTATTTT. J is TRBJ2-3 and V is TRBV5-1, with 12 nucleotides matching TRBD2. The CDR3 runs to 16 residues. J lost 4 bases, V lost 2 bases, and 5 bases had no gene match. Per the germline V gene, CDR1 is SGHRS and CDR2 is YFSETQ. Full variable domain (rest looked up from reference TRBV5-1 and TRBJ2-3): KAGVTQTPRYLIKTRGQQVTLSCSPISGHRSVSWYQQTPGQGLQFLFEYFSETQRNKGNFPGRFSGRQFSNSRSEMNVSTLELGDSALYLCASSFRTSGIADTQYFGPGTRLTVL.